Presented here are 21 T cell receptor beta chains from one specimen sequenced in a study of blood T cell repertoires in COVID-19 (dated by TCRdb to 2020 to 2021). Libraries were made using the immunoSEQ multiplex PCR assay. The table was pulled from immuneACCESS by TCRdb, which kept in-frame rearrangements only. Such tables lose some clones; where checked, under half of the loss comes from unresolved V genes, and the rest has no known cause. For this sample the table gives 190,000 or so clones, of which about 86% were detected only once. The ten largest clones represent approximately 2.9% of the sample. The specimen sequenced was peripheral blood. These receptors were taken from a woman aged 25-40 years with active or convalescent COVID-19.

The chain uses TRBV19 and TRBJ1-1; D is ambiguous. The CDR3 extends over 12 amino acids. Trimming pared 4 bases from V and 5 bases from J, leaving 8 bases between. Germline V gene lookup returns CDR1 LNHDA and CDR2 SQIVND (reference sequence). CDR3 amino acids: CASSTGSTEAFF. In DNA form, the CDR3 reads TGTGCCAGTAGTACAGGTAGTACTGAAGCTTTCTTT.

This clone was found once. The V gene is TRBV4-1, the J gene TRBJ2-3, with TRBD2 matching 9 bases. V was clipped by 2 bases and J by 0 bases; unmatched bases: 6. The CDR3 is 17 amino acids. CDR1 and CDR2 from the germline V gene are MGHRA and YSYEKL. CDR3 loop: CASSQWTSGGSTDTQYF. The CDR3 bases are TGCGCCAGCAGCCAATGGACCAGCGGGGGGAGCACAGATACGCAGTATTTT.

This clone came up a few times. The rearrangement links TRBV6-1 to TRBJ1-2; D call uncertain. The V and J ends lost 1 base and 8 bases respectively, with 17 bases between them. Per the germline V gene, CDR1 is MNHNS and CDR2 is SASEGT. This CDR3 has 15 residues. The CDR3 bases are TGTGCCAGCAGTGAAGAAGTCGGCGGGCGAGACGGCTACACCTTC. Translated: CASSEEVGGRDGYTF.

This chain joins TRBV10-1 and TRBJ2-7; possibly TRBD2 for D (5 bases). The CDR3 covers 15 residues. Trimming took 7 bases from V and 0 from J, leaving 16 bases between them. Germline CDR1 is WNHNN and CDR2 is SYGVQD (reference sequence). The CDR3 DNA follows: TGCGCCAGCACAACGGGGAGCCAGAGCTCCTACGAGCAGTACTTC. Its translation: CASTTGSQSSYEQYF.

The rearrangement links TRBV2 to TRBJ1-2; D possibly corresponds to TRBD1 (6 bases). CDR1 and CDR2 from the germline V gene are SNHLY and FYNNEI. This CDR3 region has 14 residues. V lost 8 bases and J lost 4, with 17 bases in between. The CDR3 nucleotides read TGTGCCAGCTCTCAAGGAGACAGGTTCTATGGCTACACCTTC. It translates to CASSQGDRFYGYTF.

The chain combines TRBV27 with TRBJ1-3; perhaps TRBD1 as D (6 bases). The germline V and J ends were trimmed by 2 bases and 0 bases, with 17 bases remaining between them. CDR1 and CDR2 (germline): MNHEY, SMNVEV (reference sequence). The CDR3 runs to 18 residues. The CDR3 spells CASSLLPTGQISGNTIYF. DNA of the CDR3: TGTGCCAGCAGTTTACTTCCAACGGGACAAATCTCTGGAAACACCATATATTTT.

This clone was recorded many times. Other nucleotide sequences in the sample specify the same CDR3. The CDR3 protein is CASSYSTTGNQPQHF. As DNA, the CDR3 is TGTGCCAGCAGTTACTCCACGACCGGGAATCAGCCCCAGCATTTT. The J gene is TRBJ1-5, the V gene TRBV6-5, with D uncertain. The CDR3 length is 15 residues. The V gene's germline CDR1 is MNHEY and CDR2 SVGAGI. V shed 0 bases and J shed 4 bases, with 10 bases lying between them.

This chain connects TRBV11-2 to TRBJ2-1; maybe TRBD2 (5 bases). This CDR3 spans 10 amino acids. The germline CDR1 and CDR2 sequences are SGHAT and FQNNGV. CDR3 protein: CAGSGNEQFF. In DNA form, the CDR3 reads TGTGCAGGTTCGGGGAATGAGCAGTTCTTC.

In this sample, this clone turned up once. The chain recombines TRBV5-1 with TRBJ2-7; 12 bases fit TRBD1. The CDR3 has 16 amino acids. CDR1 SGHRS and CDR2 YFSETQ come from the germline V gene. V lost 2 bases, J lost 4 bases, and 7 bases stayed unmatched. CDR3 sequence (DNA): TGCGCCAGCAGCTTTGGGGACAGGGGGCTCTCTTACGAGCAGTACTTC. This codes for CASSFGDRGLSYEQYF.

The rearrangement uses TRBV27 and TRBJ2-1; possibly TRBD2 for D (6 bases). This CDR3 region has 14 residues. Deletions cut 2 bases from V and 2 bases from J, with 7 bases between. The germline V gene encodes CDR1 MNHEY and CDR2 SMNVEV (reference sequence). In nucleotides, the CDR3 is TGTGCCAGCAGTTTAGCGGGAACCTACAATGAGCAGTTCTTC. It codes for CASSLAGTYNEQFF.

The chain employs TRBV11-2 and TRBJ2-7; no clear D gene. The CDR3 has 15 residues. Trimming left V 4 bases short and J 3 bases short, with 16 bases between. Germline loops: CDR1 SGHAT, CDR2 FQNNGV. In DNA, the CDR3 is TGTGCCAGCAGCTCAGTGAGACTTGCTTTCTACGAGCAGTACTTC. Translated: CASSSVRLAFYEQYF.

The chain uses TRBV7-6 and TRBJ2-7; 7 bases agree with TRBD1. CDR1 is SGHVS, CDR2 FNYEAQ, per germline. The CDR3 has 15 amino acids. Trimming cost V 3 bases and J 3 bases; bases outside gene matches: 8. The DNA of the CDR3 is TGTGCCAGCAGCTTCAACAGGGGTTGGGTCTACGAGCAGTACTTC. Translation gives CASSFNRGWVYEQYF.

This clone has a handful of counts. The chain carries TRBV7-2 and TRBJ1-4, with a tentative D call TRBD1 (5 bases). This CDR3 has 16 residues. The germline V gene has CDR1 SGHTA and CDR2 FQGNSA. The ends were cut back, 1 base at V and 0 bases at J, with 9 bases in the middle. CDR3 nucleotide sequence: TGTGCCAGCAGCTTAGTTCCCAGGGCAACTAATGAAAAACTGTTTTTT. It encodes CASSLVPRATNEKLFF. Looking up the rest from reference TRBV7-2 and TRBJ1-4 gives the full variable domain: GAGVSQSPSNKVTEKGKDVELRCDPISGHTALYWYRQSLGQGLEFLIYFQGNSAPDKSGLPSDRFSAERTGGSVSTLTIQRTQQEDSAVYLCASSLVPRATNEKLFFGSGTQLSVL.

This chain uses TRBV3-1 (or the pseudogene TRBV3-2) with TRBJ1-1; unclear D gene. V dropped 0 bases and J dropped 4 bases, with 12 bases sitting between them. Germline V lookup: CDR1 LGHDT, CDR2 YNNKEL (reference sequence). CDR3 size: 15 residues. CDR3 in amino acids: CASSQDAWEGTEAFF. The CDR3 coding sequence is TGTGCCAGCAGCCAAGATGCTTGGGAGGGCACTGAAGCTTTCTTT.

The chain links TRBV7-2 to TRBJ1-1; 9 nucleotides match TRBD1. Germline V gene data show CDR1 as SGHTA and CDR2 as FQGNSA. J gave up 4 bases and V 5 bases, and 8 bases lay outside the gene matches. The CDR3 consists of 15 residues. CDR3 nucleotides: TGTGCCAGCAGCCCACCACAGGGGGCGGCCACTGAAGCTTTCTTT. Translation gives CASSPPQGAATEAFF. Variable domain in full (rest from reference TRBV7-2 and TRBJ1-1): GAGVSQSPSNKVTEKGKDVELRCDPISGHTALYWYRQSLGQGLEFLIYFQGNSAPDKSGLPSDRFSAERTGGSVSTLTIQRTQQEDSAVYLCASSPPQGAATEAFFGQGTRLTVV.

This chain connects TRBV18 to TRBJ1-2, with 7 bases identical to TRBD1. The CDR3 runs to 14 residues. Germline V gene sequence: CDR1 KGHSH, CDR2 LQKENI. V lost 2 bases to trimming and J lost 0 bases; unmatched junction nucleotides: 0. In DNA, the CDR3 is TGTGCCAGCTCACCAACAGGGGCTAACTATGGCTACACCTTC. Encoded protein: CASSPTGANYGYTF.

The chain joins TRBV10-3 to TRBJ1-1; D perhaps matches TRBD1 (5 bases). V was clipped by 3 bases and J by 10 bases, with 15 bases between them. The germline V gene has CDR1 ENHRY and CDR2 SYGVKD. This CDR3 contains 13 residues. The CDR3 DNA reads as TGTGCCATCAGTGAAGGTGAAGGGGCGACAGCTTTCTTT. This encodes CAISEGEGATAFF.

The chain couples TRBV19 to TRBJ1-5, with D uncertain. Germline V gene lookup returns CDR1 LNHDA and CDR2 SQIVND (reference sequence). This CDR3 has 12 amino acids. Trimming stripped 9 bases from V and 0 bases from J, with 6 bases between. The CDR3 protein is CASTYSNQPQHF. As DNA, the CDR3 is TGTGCCAGCACTTATAGCAATCAGCCCCAGCATTTT.

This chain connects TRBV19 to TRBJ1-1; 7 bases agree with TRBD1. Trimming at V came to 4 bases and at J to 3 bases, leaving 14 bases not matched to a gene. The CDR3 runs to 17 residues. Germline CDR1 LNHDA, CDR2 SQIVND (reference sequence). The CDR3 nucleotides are TGTGCCAGTAGTACCCGGCGACAGGGTTTCGGGGACACTGAAGCTTTCTTT. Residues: CASSTRRQGFGDTEAFF.

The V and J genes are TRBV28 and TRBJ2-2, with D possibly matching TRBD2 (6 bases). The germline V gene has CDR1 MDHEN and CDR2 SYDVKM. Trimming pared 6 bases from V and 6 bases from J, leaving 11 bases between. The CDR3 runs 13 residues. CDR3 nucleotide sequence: TGTGCCAGCAGCGCGGGGAGAGCCGGGGAGCTGTTTTTT. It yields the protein CASSAGRAGELFF.

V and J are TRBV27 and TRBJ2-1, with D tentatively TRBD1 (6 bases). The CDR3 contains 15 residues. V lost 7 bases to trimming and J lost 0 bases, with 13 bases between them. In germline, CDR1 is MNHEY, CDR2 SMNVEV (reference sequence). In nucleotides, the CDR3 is TGTGCCAGCAAAGGACAGTCGAGCTCCTACAATGAGCAGTTCTTC. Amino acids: CASKGQSSSYNEQFF.